Shown below are 29 T cell receptor beta chains from a single sample sequenced in a study of blood T cell repertoires in COVID-19. Data came from immunoSEQ multiplex PCR; TCRdb stores just in-frame clones and leaves some out. The top ten clones hold over 20% of a sample with more than 95,000 clones, approximately 80% of them seen once. The specimen sequenced was peripheral blood. All receptors come from a man between 60 and 70 years old with acute or convalescent COVID-19.

This clone showed up just a few times. The genes are TRBV18 and TRBJ2-7; a weak D match, TRBD2 (6 bases). V lost 4 bases and J lost 6, with 13 bases in between. Per germline, CDR1 KGHSH and CDR2 LQKENI. The CDR3 consists of 13 residues. CDR3 nucleotides: TGTGCCAGCTCACAAGGCCAGACTAGCGAGCAGTACTTC. It codes for CASSQGQTSEQYF. The variable domain in full, with the rest retrieved from reference TRBV18 and TRBJ2-7, is NAGVMQNPRHLVRRRGQEARLRCSPMKGHSHVYWYRQLPEEGLKFMVYLQKENIIDESGMPKERFSAEFPKEGPSILRIQQVVRGDSAAYFCASSQGQTSEQYFGPGTRLTVT.

This chain connects TRBV18 to TRBJ2-1, with TRBD2 identical over 8 bases. Germline CDR1 KGHSH, CDR2 LQKENI. V was pared by 3 bases and J by 8 bases, with 12 bases of the junction left unmatched. This CDR3 has 16 amino acids. As DNA, the CDR3 is TGTGCCAGCTCACCTCTAACTAGCGGAGCAGGCGATGAGCAGTTCTTC. Protein: CASSPLTSGAGDEQFF.

This chain links TRBV10-3 with TRBJ1-6; D possibly corresponds to TRBD1 (5 bases). The CDR3 totals 14 residues. V was trimmed by 10 bases and J by 7 bases, leaving 17 bases between them. Per germline, CDR1 ENHRY and CDR2 SYGVKD. The CDR3 is CASGTGTINSPLHF. CDR3 nucleotides: TGTGCCAGCGGGACCGGGACGATAAATTCACCCCTCCACTTT.

The chain recombines TRBV7-2 with TRBJ1-5; the match to TRBD1 covers 12 bases. Unmatched junction bases numbered 5, after V lost 5 bases and J lost 9 bases. The CDR3 has 14 amino acids. CDR1 and CDR2 from the germline V gene are SGHTA and FQGNSA. The DNA of the CDR3 is TGTGCCAGCAGCCCGGGACAGGGGGCAGGGCCCCAGCATTTT. Protein: CASSPGQGAGPQHF.

The rearrangement uses TRBV24-1 and TRBJ1-3, with no clear D. Per the germline V gene, CDR1 is KGHDR and CDR2 is SFDVKD. Trimming left V 4 bases short and J 0 bases short, with 15 bases between. The CDR3 length is 17 residues. CDR3 protein: CATSDQQRQNSGNTIYF. The CDR3 DNA reads as TGTGCCACCAGTGACCAACAGAGACAAAACTCTGGAAACACCATATATTTT.

The chain couples TRBV7-9 to TRBJ1-6; 7 bases match TRBD1. The CDR3 has 14 residues. Germline CDR1 is SEHNR and CDR2 is FQNEAQ (reference sequence). V was pared by 6 bases and J by 7 bases, with 6 bases of the junction left unmatched. The CDR3 DNA reads as TGTGCCAGCAGTCCCGGGACAGCAAATTCACCCCTCCACTTT. Residues: CASSPGTANSPLHF.

The genes are TRBV4-1 and TRBJ2-1; TRBD2 matches 10 bases. The CDR3 length is 14 residues. Germline CDR1 is MGHRA and CDR2 is YSYEKL. V shed 4 bases, J shed 12 bases, and the junction held 9 bases outside the gene matches. CDR3 DNA sequence: TGCGCCAGCAGCCGACTAGCGGGCGAGCGTGGGCAGTTCTTC. Translated: CASSRLAGERGQFF.

The chain couples TRBV6-5 to TRBJ2-1; D gene ambiguous. CDR1 is MNHEY, CDR2 SVGAGI, per germline. V was trimmed by 9 bases and J by 3 bases, leaving 15 bases between them. The CDR3 length is 14 residues. The CDR3 bases are TGTGCCAGTGCTACCCTGGAGTACTACAATGAGCAGTTCTTC. It codes for CASATLEYYNEQFF.

This clone was recorded once. The CDR3 bases are TGTGCCAGCAGCCGAGTTAGCGGTCCCACAGATACGCAGTATTTT. Translating it yields CASSRVSGPTDTQYF. The chain has TRBV3-1 (or the pseudogene TRBV3-2) and TRBJ2-3, with D perhaps TRBD2 (6 bases). CDR1 is LGHDT, CDR2 YNNKEL, per germline (reference sequence). Trimming took 4 bases from V and 2 from J, leaving 13 bases between them. There are 15 residues in the CDR3.

The chain couples TRBV27 to TRBJ2-3, with 8 positions matching TRBD2. Germline CDR1 and CDR2: MNHEY and SMNVEV (reference sequence). CDR3 length: 16 residues. V shed 4 bases, J shed 4 bases, and the junction held 10 bases outside the gene matches. This chain's CDR3 is CASSSRTAGDADTQYF. In DNA form, the CDR3 reads TGTGCCAGCAGTTCCCGAACAGCGGGAGATGCAGATACGCAGTATTTT.

The chain employs TRBV5-1 and TRBJ2-7, with D perhaps matching TRBD1 (5 bases). CDR3 length: 14 amino acids. CDR1 is SGHRS, CDR2 YFSETQ, per germline. The V end was cut by 0 bases, the J end by 3 bases, with 10 bases between. This CDR3 reads CASSLEQDYYEQYF. The CDR3 DNA reads as TGCGCCAGCAGCTTGGAACAGGATTACTACGAGCAGTACTTC.

This rearrangement joins TRBV4-1 to TRBJ1-1; a weak D match, TRBD1 (6 bases). The length of the CDR3 is 15 residues. The V and J ends lost 5 bases and 0 bases respectively, with 13 bases between them. The germline CDR1 and CDR2 sequences are MGHRA and YSYEKL. The CDR3 nucleotides read TGCGCCAGCAGCGGTACAGGGCGCATGAACACTGAAGCTTTCTTT. This gives the protein CASSGTGRMNTEAFF.

The chain employs TRBV5-1 and TRBJ1-4, with a possible D match to TRBD1 (5 bases). V was pared by 2 bases and J by 6 bases, with 11 bases between. Per the germline V gene, CDR1 is SGHRS and CDR2 is YFSETQ. The CDR3 runs to 14 residues. CDR3 loop: CASSFQGSDEKLFF. CDR3 DNA sequence: TGCGCCAGCAGCTTCCAGGGTTCGGATGAAAAACTGTTTTTT.

The chain combines TRBV5-4 with TRBJ2-1; 9 bases align to TRBD2. This CDR3 is built from 14 residues. Germline V gives CDR1 SGHNT, CDR2 YYREEE (reference sequence). V shed 7 bases and J 7 bases; nucleotides not matched to a gene: 9. CDR3 bases: TGTGCCAGCTTTCTAGCGGGACCTGGGAATGAGCAGTTCTTC. It specifies CASFLAGPGNEQFF.

The CDR3 sequence is CASSRDRFSSYNSPLHF. In nucleotides, the CDR3 is TGTGCCAGCAGTCGGGACAGGTTCAGCTCCTATAATTCACCCCTCCACTTT. The rearrangement joins TRBV3-1 (or the pseudogene TRBV3-2) to TRBJ1-6, with TRBD1 identical over 8 bases. V lost 6 bases and J lost 0; bases outside the gene matches: 7. The CDR3 totals 17 residues. Looked up from germline, CDR1 is LGHDT and CDR2 is YNNKEL (reference sequence).

A few counts support this clone. This chain uses TRBV5-5 with TRBJ1-2; 7 bases are shared with TRBD1. V gave up 3 bases and J gave up 0 bases; unmatched junction bases: 2. Germline CDR1 and CDR2: SGHKS and YYEKEE (reference sequence). The CDR3 totals 14 residues. This chain's CDR3 is CASSWTGTNYGYTF. CDR3 nucleotide sequence: TGTGCCAGCAGCTGGACAGGTACTAACTATGGCTACACCTTC.

This chain joins TRBV7-9 and TRBJ1-5, with D unclear. Trimming pared 3 bases from V and 4 bases from J, leaving 10 bases between. This CDR3 is 14 amino acids long. Germline V lookup: CDR1 SEHNR, CDR2 FQNEAQ (reference sequence). CDR3 protein: CASSFGSRNQPQHF. Written as DNA, the CDR3 is TGTGCCAGCAGCTTCGGGAGCAGGAATCAGCCCCAGCATTTT.

This chain uses TRBV5-1 with TRBJ2-7; D is possibly TRBD1 (5 bases). This CDR3 region has 15 residues. Trimming took off 0 bases at V and 5 bases at J, with 15 bases between the two ends. Looked up from germline, CDR1 is SGHRS and CDR2 is YFSETQ. The CDR3 DNA sequence: TGCGCCAGCAGCTTGGGGGTGGCAGGGTCCAACGAGCAGTACTTC. Translated: CASSLGVAGSNEQYF. The complete variable domain, with remaining parts taken from reference TRBV5-1 and TRBJ2-7, reads KAGVTQTPRYLIKTRGQQVTLSCSPISGHRSVSWYQQTPGQGLQFLFEYFSETQRNKGNFPGRFSGRQFSNSRSEMNVSTLELGDSALYLCASSLGVAGSNEQYFGPGTRLTVT.

This clone was seen a handful of times. The chain uses TRBV3-1 (or the pseudogene TRBV3-2) and TRBJ1-3, with D perhaps TRBD1 (6 bases). CDR1 and CDR2 (germline): LGHDT, YNNKEL (reference sequence). The CDR3 has 18 amino acids. V was shortened by 6 bases and J by 2 bases, with 23 bases between the two germline ends. The CDR3 DNA reads as TGTGCCAGCAGACAAAACCGGGACAATCTCCGCACTGGAAACACCATATATTTT. Its translation: CASRQNRDNLRTGNTIYF.

This clone appeared a few times. The genes are TRBV24-1 and TRBJ2-1, with 11 bases lining up with TRBD2. Trimming at V came to 4 bases and at J to 7 bases, leaving 5 bases not matched to a gene. Per the germline V gene, CDR1 is KGHDR and CDR2 is SFDVKD. The CDR3 contains 15 residues. CDR3 in DNA: TGTGCCACCAGTGAAACTAGCGGGAGACGAAATGAGCAGTTCTTC. Protein product: CATSETSGRRNEQFF.

This chain uses TRBV7-2 with TRBJ2-3, with D hard to call. This CDR3 contains 13 residues. Germline CDR1 is SGHTA and CDR2 is FQGNSA. Trimming stripped 3 bases from V and 2 bases from J, with 6 bases between. CDR3 DNA sequence: TGTGCCAGCAGCTTTCTACCCACAGATACGCAGTATTTT. As protein: CASSFLPTDTQYF.

The genes are TRBV5-1 and TRBJ2-5, with 7 nucleotides matching TRBD2. The junction had 16 bases not matched to a gene; V was cut back by 5 bases and J by 3 bases. Germline CDR1 is SGHRS and CDR2 is YFSETQ. CDR3 length: 17 residues. CDR3 nucleotide sequence: TGCGCCAGCAGGCCCTCGGAGGCGGGAGTCGGGAAAGAGACCCAGTACTTC. Translated: CASRPSEAGVGKETQYF.

The CDR3 DNA reads TGTGCCACCAGTGATCCTCCGGGACAGGGGGCTCTTGGTGAAAAACTGTTTTTT. Amino acids: CATSDPPGQGALGEKLFF. The genes are TRBV24-1 and TRBJ1-4, with 12 positions matching TRBD1. The ends lost 3 bases at V and 7 bases at J; junction bases unmatched: 11. There are 18 residues in the CDR3. From germline, CDR1 is KGHDR and CDR2 SFDVKD.

This rearrangement joins TRBV18 to TRBJ1-1; 7 bases fit TRBD1. V was pared by 4 bases and J by 6 bases, with 11 bases of the junction left unmatched. The CDR3 length is 15 residues. The V gene's germline CDR1 is KGHSH and CDR2 LQKENI. CDR3 DNA sequence: TGTGCCAGCTCACTACAACAGGGGTCGGGGGCTGAAGCTTTCTTT. This encodes CASSLQQGSGAEAFF.

The chain recombines TRBV27 with TRBJ2-5; 7 bases fit TRBD2. This CDR3 comprises 15 residues. The germline V gene encodes CDR1 MNHEY and CDR2 SMNVEV (reference sequence). Trimming cost V 7 bases and J 5 bases; bases outside gene matches: 13. DNA of the CDR3: TGTGCCAGCAAACTAGCGTGGGAGGGGCGGGAGACCCAGTACTTC. Protein: CASKLAWEGRETQYF.

The V call is TRBV7-9, the J call TRBJ1-2; 12 nucleotides align to TRBD1. CDR1 SEHNR and CDR2 FQNEAQ come from the germline V gene (reference sequence). V lost 4 bases to trimming and J lost 4 bases; unmatched junction nucleotides: 4. CDR3 length: 15 residues. This CDR3 reads CASSWGTGGAYGYTF. DNA of the CDR3: TGTGCCAGCAGCTGGGGGACAGGGGGCGCCTATGGCTACACCTTC.

There are many counts of this clone. This sequence joins TRBV18 and TRBJ2-1, with 7 bases lining up with TRBD1. After removal of 2 bases from V and 9 bases from J, the junction contained 1 base not matched to a gene. CDR3 length equals 12 residues. Germline CDR1 reads KGHSH; CDR2 reads LQKENI. CDR3 region: CASSPAGGEQFF. CDR3 sequence (DNA): TGTGCCAGCTCACCAGCAGGGGGTGAGCAGTTCTTC.

The genes are TRBV3-1 (or the pseudogene TRBV3-2) and TRBJ2-5; D is perhaps TRBD1 (5 bases). CDR1 is LGHDT and CDR2 is YNNKEL in the germline V gene (reference sequence). This CDR3 is built from 12 residues. V lost 2 bases, J lost 9 bases, and 10 bases lay in between. The CDR3 nucleotides are TGTGCCAGCAGCCAACTGTCCAGGGCCCAGTACTTC. This translates into CASSQLSRAQYF.

This chain joins TRBV20-1 and TRBJ1-2; 11 bases map to TRBD1. In germline, CDR1 is DFQATT, CDR2 SNEGSKA (reference sequence). This CDR3 spans 16 amino acids. J lost 3 bases, V lost 3 bases, and 9 bases had no gene match. CDR3 residues: CSASTGTGGFDYGYTF. The CDR3 DNA reads TGCAGTGCTAGTACCGGGACAGGGGGTTTTGACTATGGCTACACCTTC.